These T cell receptor beta chains were read from a single sample in a study of neoadjuvant anti-PD-1 for oral cavity cancer. TCRdb's copy holds only in-frame clones and misses some; the assay was immunoSEQ multiplex PCR. The sample includes over 13,000 clones, 65% to 85% of them seen just once. Here the sequenced sample was PBMCs, taken after nivolumab (anti-PD-1) treatment. The receptors originated from a person aged 35-79 years with oral cavity squamous cell carcinoma. The CDR3 runs from the conserved cysteine through the conserved F or W. Each record gives: CDR3 DNA, CDR3 protein, V gene, D gene, clone size, J gene. The D gene is left open where the match is weak. Only some rows state a clone size, as once, few, many or a class for expanded clones.

CDR3nt: TGTGCCAGCAGCTTGGGCTACCTCGACACCGGGGAGCTGTTTTTT
CDR3aa: CASSLGYLDTGELFF
v_gene: TRBV5-6
d_gene: .
abundance: .
j_gene: TRBJ2-2

CDR3nt: TGTGCCAGCAGTGGTGGGCTCAACCGGGACAGGGCATCATATGAGCAGTTCTTC
CDR3aa: CASSGGLNRDRASYEQFF
v_gene: TRBV6-1
d_gene: TRBD1
abundance: .
j_gene: TRBJ2-1

CDR3nt: TGTGCCAGCAGTCGGCTAGCGGGCTACACAGATACGCAGTATTTT
CDR3aa: CASSRLAGYTDTQYF
v_gene: TRBV27
d_gene: TRBD2
abundance: .
j_gene: TRBJ2-3

CDR3nt: TGTGCCACCAGCAGAGACAGGGTTGGAAACACCATATATTTT
CDR3aa: CATSRDRVGNTIYF
v_gene: TRBV15
d_gene: .
abundance: once
j_gene: TRBJ1-3

CDR3nt: TGTGCCAGTAGTCCCCCGACAGGCGGAAATGAAAAACTGTTTTTT
CDR3aa: CASSPPTGGNEKLFF
v_gene: TRBV19
d_gene: .
abundance: few
j_gene: TRBJ1-4

CDR3nt: TGTGCCAGCAGCGGGGGGGGTGACGAGCAGTACTTC
CDR3aa: CASSGGGDEQYF
v_gene: TRBV11-2
d_gene: TRBD2
abundance: .
j_gene: TRBJ2-7

CDR3nt: TGTGCCAGCAGCCTATTAGCGGACCGAACCTACAATGAGCAGTTCTTC
CDR3aa: CASSLLADRTYNEQFF
v_gene: TRBV7-8
d_gene: .
abundance: .
j_gene: TRBJ2-1

CDR3nt: TGTGCCAGCAGTGACTACAATGAGCAGTTCTTC
CDR3aa: CASSDYNEQFF
v_gene: TRBV25-1
d_gene: .
abundance: .
j_gene: TRBJ2-1

CDR3nt: TGTGCCAGCAGTTACTCGGAAACTTTTGGCTACACCTTC
CDR3aa: CASSYSETFGYTF
v_gene: TRBV6-6
d_gene: .
abundance: few
j_gene: TRBJ1-2

CDR3nt: TGTGCCAGCAGTGAAATGACTAGCGGGACTATAGATACGCAGTATTTT
CDR3aa: CASSEMTSGTIDTQYF
v_gene: TRBV2
d_gene: TRBD2
abundance: .
j_gene: TRBJ2-3

CDR3nt: TGTGCCAGCAGTTTAAGCAGGGTGATCTACGAGCAGTACTTC
CDR3aa: CASSLSRVIYEQYF
v_gene: TRBV28
d_gene: .
abundance: .
j_gene: TRBJ2-7

CDR3nt: TGTGCCAGCAGCCGAGGGACAGGGGTCAACACCGGGGAGCTGTTTTTT
CDR3aa: CASSRGTGVNTGELFF
v_gene: TRBV11-1
d_gene: TRBD1
abundance: .
j_gene: TRBJ2-2

CDR3nt: TGCAGTGCTAGGGTACAGGGAGGGCAGTACTTC
CDR3aa: CSARVQGGQYF
v_gene: TRBV20-1
d_gene: .
abundance: .
j_gene: TRBJ2-7

CDR3nt: TGTGCCAGCAGTGAGGGCGGAGGTCAGCCCCAGCATTTT
CDR3aa: CASSEGGGQPQHF
v_gene: TRBV6-4
d_gene: .
abundance: .
j_gene: TRBJ1-5

CDR3nt: TGTGCCAGCAGTTTAGGCGTGGGTTACGGGGAGACCCAGTACTTC
CDR3aa: CASSLGVGYGETQYF
v_gene: TRBV27
d_gene: .
abundance: .
j_gene: TRBJ2-5

CDR3nt: TGCGCCAGCAGCCAAGGGGGGGGGCCCGGGACTGTGACCTACAATGAGCAGTTCTTC
CDR3aa: CASSQGGGPGTVTYNEQFF
v_gene: TRBV4-1
d_gene: .
abundance: .
j_gene: TRBJ2-1

CDR3nt: TGTGCCAGCAGCCGTGGACAGGAAAACTATGGCTACACCTTC
CDR3aa: CASSRGQENYGYTF
v_gene: TRBV5-4
d_gene: TRBD1
abundance: .
j_gene: TRBJ1-2

CDR3nt: TGCGCCAGCAGCTTGGGGGCGGGGCTCCAAGAGACCCAGTACTTC
CDR3aa: CASSLGAGLQETQYF
v_gene: TRBV5-1
d_gene: .
abundance: once
j_gene: TRBJ2-5

CDR3nt: TGCAGCGTTGAAGATCGGCAAGGGGCAGCTGGAAACACCATATATTTT
CDR3aa: CSVEDRQGAAGNTIYF
v_gene: TRBV29-1
d_gene: .
abundance: .
j_gene: TRBJ1-3

CDR3nt: TGCAGCGTTTTCAGGATAGACGACACTGAAGCTTTCTTT
CDR3aa: CSVFRIDDTEAFF
v_gene: TRBV29-1
d_gene: .
abundance: .
j_gene: TRBJ1-1

CDR3nt: TGTGCCAGCAGCCCTACTAGCGCCTCCTACAATGAGCAGTTCTTC
CDR3aa: CASSPTSASYNEQFF
v_gene: TRBV6-5
d_gene: TRBD2
abundance: once
j_gene: TRBJ2-1

CDR3nt: TGTGCCAGCAGCTTAGGTACAGGGGGGTACTTC
CDR3aa: CASSLGTGGYF
v_gene: TRBV11-3
d_gene: TRBD1
abundance: .
j_gene: TRBJ2-5